This T cell receptor (beta chain) was documented in a study of T cells in Graves' hyperthyroidism and ophthalmopathy. The TCR beta CDR3 regions underwent amplification using RNA transcripts as the source. The HTBI primer set served for first-round RT-PCR of the TCR CDR3. TCRdb called the multiplex PCR reads again in MiXCR, with one record for every CDR3 protein. The table shows under 800,000 distinct CDR3 sequences, with roughly 15% occurring only once. The authors deemed Graves' hyperthyroidism stable absent ophthalmopathy progression within 18 months. Patients were excluded for uncontrolled infection, other autoimmune disease, pregnancy or lactation. Whole-study results and caveats: Blood also carried most thyroid clonotypes expanded above 0.001.

Turning to this clonotype: Its specificity is not known.

In germline, CDR1 is SEHNR, CDR2 FQNEAQ (reference sequence). Losses at the gene ends were 5 bases for V and 8 bases for J; bases not matched to a gene: 6. This CDR3 spans 13 amino acids. The source is a woman aged 18-29 years with Graves' hyperthyroidism. The material sequenced was blood. The chain combines TRBV7-9 with TRBJ2-1; 7 bases fit TRBD1. CDR3 region: CASSEGAPYEQFF. The CDR3 DNA is TGTGCCAGCAGCGAGGGGGCCCCATATGAGCAGTTCTTC.